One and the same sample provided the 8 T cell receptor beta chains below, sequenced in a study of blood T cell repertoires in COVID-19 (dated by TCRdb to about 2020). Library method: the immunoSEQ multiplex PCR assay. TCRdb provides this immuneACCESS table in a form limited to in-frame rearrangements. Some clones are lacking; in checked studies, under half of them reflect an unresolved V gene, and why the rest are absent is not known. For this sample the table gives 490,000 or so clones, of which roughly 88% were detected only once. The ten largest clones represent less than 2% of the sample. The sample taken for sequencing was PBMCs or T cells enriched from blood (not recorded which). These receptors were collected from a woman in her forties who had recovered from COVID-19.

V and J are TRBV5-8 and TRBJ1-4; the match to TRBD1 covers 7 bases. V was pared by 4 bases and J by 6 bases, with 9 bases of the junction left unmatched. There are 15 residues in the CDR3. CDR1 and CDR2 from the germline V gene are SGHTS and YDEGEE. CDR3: CASSNLTGTDEKLFF. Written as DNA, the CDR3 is TGTGCCAGCAGCAACCTGACAGGGACGGATGAAAAACTGTTTTTT.

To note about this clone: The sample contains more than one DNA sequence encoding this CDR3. CDR3 amino acids: CASSPQSMNTEAFF. The DNA of the CDR3 is TGTGCCAGCTCACCACAGAGCATGAACACTGAAGCTTTCTTT. The chain is built from TRBV18 and TRBJ1-1; D remains unclear. Germline lookup yields CDR1 KGHSH and CDR2 LQKENI. With 1 base removed from V and 0 bases from J, the gap between germline ends came to 6 bases. The CDR3 is made up of 14 amino acids.

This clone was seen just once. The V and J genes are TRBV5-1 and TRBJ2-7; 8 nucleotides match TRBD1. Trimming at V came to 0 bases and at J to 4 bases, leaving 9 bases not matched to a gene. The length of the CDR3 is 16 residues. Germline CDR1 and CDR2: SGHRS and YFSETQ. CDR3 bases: TGCGCCAGCAGCTTGGGGGGTTCCGGGACAGGATACGAGCAGTACTTC. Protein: CASSLGGSGTGYEQYF.

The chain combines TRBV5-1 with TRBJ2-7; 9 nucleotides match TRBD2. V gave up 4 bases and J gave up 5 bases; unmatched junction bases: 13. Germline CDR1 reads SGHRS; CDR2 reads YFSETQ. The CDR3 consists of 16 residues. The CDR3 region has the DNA TGCGCCAGCAGCCGCCCAGTCGGGACTAGCCTCAACGAGCAGTACTTC. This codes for CASSRPVGTSLNEQYF.

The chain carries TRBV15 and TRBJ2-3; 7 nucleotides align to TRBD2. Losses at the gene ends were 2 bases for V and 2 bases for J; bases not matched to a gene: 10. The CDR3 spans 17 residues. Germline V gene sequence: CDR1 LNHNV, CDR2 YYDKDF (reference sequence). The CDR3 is CATSRTARSGITDTQYF. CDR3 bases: TGTGCCACCAGCAGAACCGCTCGCAGCGGGATCACAGATACGCAGTATTTT.

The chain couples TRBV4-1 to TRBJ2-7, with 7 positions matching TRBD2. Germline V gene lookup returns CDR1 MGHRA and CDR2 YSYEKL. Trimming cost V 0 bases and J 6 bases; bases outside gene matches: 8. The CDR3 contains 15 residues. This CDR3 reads CASSQDLAGVLEQYF. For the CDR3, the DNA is TGCGCCAGCAGCCAAGATCTGGCGGGAGTGCTCGAGCAGTACTTC.

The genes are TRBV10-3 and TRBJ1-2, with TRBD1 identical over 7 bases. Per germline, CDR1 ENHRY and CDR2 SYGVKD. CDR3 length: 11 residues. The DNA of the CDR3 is TGTGCAGGGGGCGCCGGCTATGGCTACACCTTC. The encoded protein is CAGGAGYGYTF.

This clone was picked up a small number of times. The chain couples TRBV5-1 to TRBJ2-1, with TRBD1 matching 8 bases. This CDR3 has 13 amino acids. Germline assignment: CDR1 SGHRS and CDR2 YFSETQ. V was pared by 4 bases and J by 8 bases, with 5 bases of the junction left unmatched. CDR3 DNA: TGCGCCAGCAGCAGGACAGGGAAGGATGAGCAGTTCTTC. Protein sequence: CASSRTGKDEQFF.